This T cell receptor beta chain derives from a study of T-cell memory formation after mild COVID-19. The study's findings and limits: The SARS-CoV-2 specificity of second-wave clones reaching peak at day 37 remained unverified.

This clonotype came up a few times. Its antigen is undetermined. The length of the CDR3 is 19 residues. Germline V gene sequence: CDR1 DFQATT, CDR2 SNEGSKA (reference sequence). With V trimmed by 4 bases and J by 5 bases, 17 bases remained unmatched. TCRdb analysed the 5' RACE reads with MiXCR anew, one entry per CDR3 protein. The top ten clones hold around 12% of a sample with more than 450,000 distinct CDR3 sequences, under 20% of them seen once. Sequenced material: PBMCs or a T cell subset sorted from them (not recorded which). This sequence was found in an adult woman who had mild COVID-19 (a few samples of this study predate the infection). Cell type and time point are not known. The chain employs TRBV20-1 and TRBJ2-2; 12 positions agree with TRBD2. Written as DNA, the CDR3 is TGCAGTGCTACCAAACTAGCGGGGGGCCCTGAGGGAGAGACCGGGGAGCTGTTTTTT. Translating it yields CSATKLAGGPEGETGELFF.